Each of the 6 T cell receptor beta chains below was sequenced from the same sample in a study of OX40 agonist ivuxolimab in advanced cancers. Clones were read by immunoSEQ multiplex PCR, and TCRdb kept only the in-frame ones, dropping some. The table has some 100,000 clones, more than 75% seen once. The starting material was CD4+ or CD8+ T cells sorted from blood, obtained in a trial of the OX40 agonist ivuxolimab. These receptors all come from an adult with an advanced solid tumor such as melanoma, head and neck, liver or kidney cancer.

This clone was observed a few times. CDR3 DNA: TGTGCCAGCAGTCAAGAAGCGGACAGGGGGCGTCGGTACGAGCAGTACTTC. As protein: CASSQEADRGRRYEQYF. The rearrangement joins TRBV28 to TRBJ2-7; 11 bases align to TRBD1. CDR3 length: 17 residues. The germline V gene has CDR1 MDHEN and CDR2 SYDVKM. V was pared by 5 bases and J by 4 bases, with 13 bases of the junction left unmatched.

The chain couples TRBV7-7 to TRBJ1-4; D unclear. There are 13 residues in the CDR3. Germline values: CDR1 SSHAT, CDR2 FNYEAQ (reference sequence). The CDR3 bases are TGTGCTGTATCAAATGCAACTAATGAAAAACTGTTTTTT. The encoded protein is CAVSNATNEKLFF.

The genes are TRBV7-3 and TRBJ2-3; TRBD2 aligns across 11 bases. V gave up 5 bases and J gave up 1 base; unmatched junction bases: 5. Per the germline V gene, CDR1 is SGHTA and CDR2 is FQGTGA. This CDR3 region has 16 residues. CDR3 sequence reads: CASSRQLAGGTDTQYF. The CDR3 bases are TGTGCCAGCAGCCGACAACTAGCGGGAGGCACAGATACGCAGTATTTT.

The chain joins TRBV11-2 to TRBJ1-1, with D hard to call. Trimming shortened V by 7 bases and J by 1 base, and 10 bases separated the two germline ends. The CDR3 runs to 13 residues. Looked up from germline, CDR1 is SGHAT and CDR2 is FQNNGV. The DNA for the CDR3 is TGTGCCAGCACCCTCAGGCAGAACACTGAAGCTTTCTTT. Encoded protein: CASTLRQNTEAFF. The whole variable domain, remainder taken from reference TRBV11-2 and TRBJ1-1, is EAGVAQSPRYKIIEKRQSVAFWCNPISGHATLYWYQQILGQGPKLLIQFQNNGVVDDSQLPKDRFSAERLKGVDSTLKIQPAKLEDSAVYLCASTLRQNTEAFFGQGTRLTVV.

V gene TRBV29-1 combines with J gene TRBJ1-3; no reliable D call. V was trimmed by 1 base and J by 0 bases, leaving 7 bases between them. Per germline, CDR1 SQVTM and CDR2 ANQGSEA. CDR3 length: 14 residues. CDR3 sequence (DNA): TGCAGCGTTGAAGTAAGCAACTCTGGAAACACCATATATTTT. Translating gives CSVEVSNSGNTIYF.

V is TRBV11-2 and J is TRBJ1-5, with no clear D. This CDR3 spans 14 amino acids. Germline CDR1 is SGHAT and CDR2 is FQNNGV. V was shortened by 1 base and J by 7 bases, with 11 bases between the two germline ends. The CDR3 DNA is TGTGCCAGCAGCTTAGCTGAGGGAGGACAGCCCCAGCATTTT. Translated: CASSLAEGGQPQHF.